This paragraph reports one T cell receptor beta chain. While infection was still active, Seattle patients were enrolled and then followed longitudinally. Per the original data handling: Reference gene primer amplification yielded estimated nucleated cell counts. The assay was immunoSEQ multiplex PCR, and TCRdb's table has in-frame clones only and misses some. V and J calls and clone size come straight from that table; D and trimming were deduced from the DNA. The sample carries some 240,000 clones, roughly 90% recorded once. Between the trimmed V and J ends, which lost 5 bases and 1 base, there was a span of 12 bases. Per germline, CDR1 SGHTA and CDR2 FQGNSA. The CDR3 extends over 15 amino acids. The data originate from a study of blood T cell repertoires in COVID-19. Across the study: Both acute and convalescent COVID-19 samples were obtained from the United States, Italy and Spain. PBMCs, B-cell-depleted T cells, or T cells provided the cDNA or gDNA that made up the material.

The rearrangement uses TRBV7-2 and TRBJ1-5; D unclear. Sequencing used peripheral blood. This TCR was recovered from a woman aged 55 to 70 with COVID-19, enrolled during active disease. The CDR3 coding sequence is TGTGCCAGCAGCCGTGATGGGCTCAGCAATCAGCCCCAGCATTTT. As protein: CASSRDGLSNQPQHF.